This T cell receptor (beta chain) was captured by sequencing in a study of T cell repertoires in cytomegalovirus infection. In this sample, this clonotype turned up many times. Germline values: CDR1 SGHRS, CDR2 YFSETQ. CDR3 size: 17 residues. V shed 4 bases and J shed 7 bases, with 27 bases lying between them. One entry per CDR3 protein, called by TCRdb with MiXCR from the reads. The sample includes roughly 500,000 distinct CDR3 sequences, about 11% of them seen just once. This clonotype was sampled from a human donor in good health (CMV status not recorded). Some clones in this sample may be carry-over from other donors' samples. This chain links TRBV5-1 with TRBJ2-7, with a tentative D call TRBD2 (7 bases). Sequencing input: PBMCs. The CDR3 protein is CASSLEGQGGGIDEQYF. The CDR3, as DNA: TGCGCCAGCAGCCTGGAGGGGCAGGGAGGGGGTATTGATGAGCAGTACTTC.